This T cell receptor beta chain was identified during a study of glioma-infiltrating T cells. General study points: Above-expected tissue-blood divergence occurred in all gliomas, most in low-grade ones. Very few CDR3 sequences were shared between tissue and blood.

In this sample, this clonotype turned up many times. No antigen is known for it. The iRepertoire nested amplicon-rescue multiplex PCR amplified TCR alpha and beta CDR3s from RNA. Tissue mRNA or PBMC total RNA, roughly 100-400 ng, went into one-step reverse transcription and amplification. TCRdb re-called the multiplex PCR reads through MiXCR, storing one row per CDR3 protein. The sample contains around 130,000 distinct CDR3 sequences, about 22% of which appear only once. V gave up 1 base and J gave up 2 bases, with 7 bases separating them. This CDR3 region has 14 residues. CDR1 and CDR2 from the germline V gene are MDHEN and SYDVKM.

Material for sequencing was glioma tissue, nonneoplastic brain tissue, or PBMCs (not recorded which). The receptor's source is a human donor with low-grade glioma or glioblastoma, undergoing nonglioma brain surgery, or in good health (not recorded which). The V call is TRBV28, the J call TRBJ2-3; D is ambiguous. The chain's CDR3 is CASSLLGYTDTQYF. In nucleotides, the CDR3 is TGTGCCAGCAGTTTATTGGGCTACACAGATACGCAGTATTTT.